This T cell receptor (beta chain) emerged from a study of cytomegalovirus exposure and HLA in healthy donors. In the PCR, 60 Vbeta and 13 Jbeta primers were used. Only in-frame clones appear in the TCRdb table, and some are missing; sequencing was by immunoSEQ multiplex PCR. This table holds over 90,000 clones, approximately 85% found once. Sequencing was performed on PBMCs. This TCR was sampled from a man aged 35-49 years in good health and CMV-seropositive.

The CDR3 loop is CASSYGGNSNQPQHF. CDR3 DNA: TGTGCCAGCAGTTATGGCGGTAATAGCAATCAGCCCCAGCATTTT. The rearrangement uses TRBV6-5 and TRBJ1-5, with D uncertain. CDR3 size: 15 residues. Germline-derived CDR1 and CDR2 are MNHEY and SVGAGI. Trimming left V 3 bases short and J 0 bases short, with 9 bases between.